This T cell receptor beta chain was sequenced for a study of metastatic and nonmetastatic thyroid tumors. Note on this clone: Antigen unknown.

MiXCR was used by TCRdb to re-call the PCR reads. In the table there are several thousand clones, 32% of which are singletons. Ahead of thyroid surgery, no patient had received treatment of any kind. Study observations and caveats: A significant increase in TCR beta diversity was reportedly seen in malignant thyroid tumors relative to benign nodules, in blood and tumor.

The receptor's source is a female donor with papillary thyroid cancer or a benign thyroid nodule (not recorded which). Some clones in this sample may be carry-over from other donors' samples. The sequenced sample consisted of adjacent normal tissue.

CDR3 loop: CASSERGTARYGYTF. CDR3 sequence (DNA): TGTGCCAGCAGTGAAAGAGGAACGGCACGGTATGGCTACACCTTC. The chain recombines TRBV6-1 with TRBJ1-2; no definite D call. Deletions cut 2 bases from V and 5 bases from J, with 15 bases between. This CDR3 region has 15 residues. Looked up from germline, CDR1 is MNHNS and CDR2 is SASEGT.